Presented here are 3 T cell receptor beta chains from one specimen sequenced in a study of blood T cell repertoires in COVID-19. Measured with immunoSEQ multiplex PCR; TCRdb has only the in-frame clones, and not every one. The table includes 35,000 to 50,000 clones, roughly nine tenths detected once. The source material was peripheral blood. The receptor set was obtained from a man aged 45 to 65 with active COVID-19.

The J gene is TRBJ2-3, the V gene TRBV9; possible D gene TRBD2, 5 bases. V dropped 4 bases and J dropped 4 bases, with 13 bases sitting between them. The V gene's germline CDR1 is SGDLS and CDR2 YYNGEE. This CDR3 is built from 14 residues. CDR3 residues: CASSPGPEADTQYF. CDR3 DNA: TGTGCCAGCAGCCCGGGCCCGGAGGCAGATACGCAGTATTTT.

The CDR3 loop reads CASSQDLAGSRLADTQYF. DNA for the CDR3: TGCGCCAGCAGCCAAGATTTGGCCGGCTCTAGACTTGCCGATACGCAGTATTTT. The J gene is TRBJ2-3, the V gene TRBV4-3, with unresolved D. Germline V CDR1 and CDR2: LGHNA, YSLEER. The CDR3 loop spans 18 amino acids. Trimming left V 0 bases short and J 6 bases short, with 22 bases between.

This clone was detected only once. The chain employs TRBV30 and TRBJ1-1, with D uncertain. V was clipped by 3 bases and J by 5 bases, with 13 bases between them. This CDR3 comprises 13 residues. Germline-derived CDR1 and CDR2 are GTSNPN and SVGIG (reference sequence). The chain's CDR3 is CAWRRGQETEAFF. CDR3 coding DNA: TGTGCCTGGAGACGAGGCCAAGAAACTGAAGCTTTCTTT.